These 8 T cell receptor beta chains were all obtained from the same sample, sequenced in a study of a mutant IDH1 vaccine in newly diagnosed glioma (dated by TCRdb to 2020 to 2022). Antigens for these TCRs are unknown. Libraries came from the immunoSEQ multiplex PCR assay. TCRdb obtained this table from immuneACCESS and retained in-frame rearrangements with V and J assigned. These tables miss some clones; where compared with another copy, unresolved V genes account for less than half of the shortfall, and the remainder is unexplained. This sample gives around 44,000 clones in total; approximately 79% of them show up just once. The ten largest clones take up approximately 6.7% of the sample. Sample time point, as interpreted from the label and publication: week 35, safety follow-up. A 20-mer mutant IDH1 peptide at 300 micrograms in Montanide made up each vaccine dose, which was injected subcutaneously together with topical imiquimod.

Sequencing was performed on PBMCs, taken from a glioma patient whose treatment included an IDH1 peptide vaccine. These receptors came from a middle-aged man with glioma.

This chain uses TRBV5-1 with TRBJ2-2; TRBD2 matches 8 bases. Unmatched junction bases numbered 1, after V lost 3 bases and J lost 0 bases. CDR1 is SGHRS and CDR2 is YFSETQ in the germline V gene. CDR3 length: 15 residues. The CDR3 spells CASSSGGTNTGELFF. CDR3 sequence (DNA): TGCGCCAGCAGCTCGGGGGGGACGAACACCGGGGAGCTGTTTTTT. The whole variable domain, filled in from reference TRBV5-1 and TRBJ2-2, reads KAGVTQTPRYLIKTRGQQVTLSCSPISGHRSVSWYQQTPGQGLQFLFEYFSETQRNKGNFPGRFSGRQFSNSRSEMNVSTLELGDSALYLCASSSGGTNTGELFFGEGSRLTVL.

This clone was seen more than once but under ten times. V is TRBV27 and J is TRBJ2-7, with a weak D call TRBD1 (6 bases). Trimming removed 5 bases at V and 4 bases at J, with 18 bases between. Germline loops: CDR1 MNHEY, CDR2 SMNVEV (reference sequence). This CDR3 is 15 amino acids long. CDR3 sequence (DNA): TGTGCCAGCAGTCCACAGGGTAAAGGCTCTTACGAGCAGTACTTC. Amino acid sequence: CASSPQGKGSYEQYF.

This chain links TRBV7-2 with TRBJ1-6, with 8 bases matching TRBD1. V was clipped by 6 bases and J by 8 bases; unmatched bases: 6. This CDR3 has 14 residues. Looked up from germline, CDR1 is SGHTA and CDR2 is FQGNSA. The CDR3 DNA follows: TGTGCCAGCAGGACCGGACAGGGTTATTCACCCCTCCACTTT. Translating gives CASRTGQGYSPLHF.

This clone was recorded a few times. The chain recombines TRBV6-6 with TRBJ1-1, with D perhaps matching TRBD1 (6 bases). V shed 2 bases and J shed 0 bases, with 13 bases lying between them. The CDR3 consists of 16 residues. Germline V gene data show CDR1 as MNHNY and CDR2 as SVGAGI (reference sequence). The CDR3 DNA sequence: TGTGCCAGCAGTTACAGGGCCCAGGGGATGAACACTGAAGCTTTCTTT. It is translated as CASSYRAQGMNTEAFF.

The chain recombines TRBV25-1 with TRBJ2-5, with TRBD1 identical over 7 bases. This CDR3 has 15 residues. From germline, CDR1 is MGHDK and CDR2 SYGVNS. Unmatched junction bases numbered 3, after V lost 0 bases and J lost 2 bases. The DNA of the CDR3 is TGTGCCAGCAGTGAATATGGCAGGGGGCAAGAGACCCAGTACTTC. Translation gives CASSEYGRGQETQYF.

The V gene is TRBV6-1, the J gene TRBJ2-7; TRBD2 matches at 9 bases. This CDR3 is 17 amino acids long. V gave up 2 bases and J gave up 6 bases; unmatched junction bases: 14. CDR1 MNHNS and CDR2 SASEGT come from the germline V gene. The CDR3 bases are TGTGCCAGCAGTGAACCGGGGGATTCTAGCGGGGTAGGCGAGCAGTACTTC. It codes for CASSEPGDSSGVGEQYF.

V gene TRBV7-9 combines with J gene TRBJ2-5; 9 bases match TRBD2. J gave up 7 bases and V 4 bases, and 13 bases lay outside the gene matches. Germline CDR1 is SEHNR and CDR2 is FQNEAQ (reference sequence). The CDR3 length is 16 residues. The CDR3 protein is CASSSSGTSSRSTQYF. In nucleotides, the CDR3 is TGTGCCAGCAGCTCCTCCGGGACTAGCTCACGATCGACCCAGTACTTC. The full variable domain, rest sourced from reference TRBV7-9 and TRBJ2-5, is DTGVSQNPRHKITKRGQNVTFRCDPISEHNRLYWYRQTLGQGPEFLTYFQNEAQLEKSRLLSDRFSAERPKGSFSTLEIQRTEQGDSAMYLCASSSSGTSSRSTQYFGPGTRLLVL.

CDR3 in amino acids: CASSLEQGGSYEQYF. CDR3 in DNA: TGTGCCAGCAGCTTAGAGCAGGGTGGTTCCTACGAGCAGTACTTC. This chain connects TRBV7-9 to TRBJ2-7; D perhaps matches TRBD1 (5 bases). The V end was cut by 1 base, the J end by 1 base, with 11 bases between. The length of the CDR3 is 15 residues. Germline V gives CDR1 SEHNR, CDR2 FQNEAQ (reference sequence). The full variable domain, in which reference TRBV7-9 and TRBJ2-7 provide the parts outside the CDR3, is DTGVSQNPRHKITKRGQNVTFRCDPISEHNRLYWYRQTLGQGPEFLTYFQNEAQLEKSRLLSDRFSAERPKGSFSTLEIQRTEQGDSAMYLCASSLEQGGSYEQYFGPGTRLTVT.